This TCR beta chain was obtained from a study of monozygotic twins with inflammatory bowel disease. CDR3 length: 15 residues. Germline V gene sequence: CDR1 SQVTM, CDR2 ANQGSEA. Researchers collected around 2.6 ml of blood per donor. TCRdb reworked the 5' RACE reads into one entry per CDR3 protein, no DNA. In all, the sample yields about 440,000 distinct CDR3 sequences. The receptor was derived from a human donor with ulcerative colitis or Crohn's disease, or a healthy co-twin of an affected twin (not recorded which). The chain links TRBV29-1 to TRBJ2-3; absent DNA, TCRdb's TRBD2 call cannot be checked. Sequencing was carried out using blood. The CDR3 region is CSVAALAGETDTQYF.